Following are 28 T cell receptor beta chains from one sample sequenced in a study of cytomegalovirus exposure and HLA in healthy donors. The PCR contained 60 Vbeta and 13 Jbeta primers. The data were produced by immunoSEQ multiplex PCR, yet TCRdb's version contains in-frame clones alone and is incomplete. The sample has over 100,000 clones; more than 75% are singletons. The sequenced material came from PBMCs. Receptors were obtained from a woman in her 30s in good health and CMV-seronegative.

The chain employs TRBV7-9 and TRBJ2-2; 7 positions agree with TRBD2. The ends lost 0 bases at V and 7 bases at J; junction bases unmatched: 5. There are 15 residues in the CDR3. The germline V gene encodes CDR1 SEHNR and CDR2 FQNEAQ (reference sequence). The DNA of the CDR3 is TGTGCCAGCAGCTTAGCGGGAGGGGAAATCGGGGAGCTGTTTTTT. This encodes CASSLAGGEIGELFF.

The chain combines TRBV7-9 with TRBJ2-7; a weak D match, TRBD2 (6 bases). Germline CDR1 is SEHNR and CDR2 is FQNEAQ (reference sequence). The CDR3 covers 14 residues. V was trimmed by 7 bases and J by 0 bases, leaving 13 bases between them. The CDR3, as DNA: TGTGCCAGCACGTCGGGGGTCGGCTCCTACGAGCAGTACTTC. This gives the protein CASTSGVGSYEQYF.

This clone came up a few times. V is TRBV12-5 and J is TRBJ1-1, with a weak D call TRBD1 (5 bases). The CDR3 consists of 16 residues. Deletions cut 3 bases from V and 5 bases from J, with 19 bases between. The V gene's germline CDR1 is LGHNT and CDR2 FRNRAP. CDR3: CASGFLRHSGVTEAFF. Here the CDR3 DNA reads TGTGCTAGTGGTTTTTTGCGGCACTCGGGGGTTACTGAAGCTTTCTTT.

The CDR3 spells CASRSGQVSYEQYF. CDR3 DNA sequence: TGTGCCAGCAGGTCGGGACAGGTATCCTACGAGCAGTACTTC. The chain recombines TRBV25-1 with TRBJ2-7; 8 nucleotides align to TRBD1. Germline values: CDR1 MGHDK, CDR2 SYGVNS. The CDR3 runs to 14 residues. V shed 6 bases and J 1 base; nucleotides not matched to a gene: 5.

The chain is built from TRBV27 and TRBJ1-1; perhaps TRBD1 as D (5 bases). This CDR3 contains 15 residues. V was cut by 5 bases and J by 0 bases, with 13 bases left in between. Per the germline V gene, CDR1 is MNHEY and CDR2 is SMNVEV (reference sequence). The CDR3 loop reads CASSETGQMNTEAFF. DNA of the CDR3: TGTGCCAGCAGTGAAACAGGTCAAATGAACACTGAAGCTTTCTTT.

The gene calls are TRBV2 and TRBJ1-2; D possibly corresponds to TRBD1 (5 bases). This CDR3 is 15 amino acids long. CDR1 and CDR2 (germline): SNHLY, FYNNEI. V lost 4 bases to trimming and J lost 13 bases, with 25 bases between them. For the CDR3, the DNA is TGTGCCAGCAGTGGGACCGCCCGGGGGACTGAGAGGGCCACCTTC. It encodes CASSGTARGTERATF.

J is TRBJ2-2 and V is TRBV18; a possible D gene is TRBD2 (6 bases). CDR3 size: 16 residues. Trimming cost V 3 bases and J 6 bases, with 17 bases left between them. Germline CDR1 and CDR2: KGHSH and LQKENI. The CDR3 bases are TGTGCCAGCTCACCGATCCCTAGCGAATACGCCGGGGAGCTGTTTTTT. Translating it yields CASSPIPSEYAGELFF.

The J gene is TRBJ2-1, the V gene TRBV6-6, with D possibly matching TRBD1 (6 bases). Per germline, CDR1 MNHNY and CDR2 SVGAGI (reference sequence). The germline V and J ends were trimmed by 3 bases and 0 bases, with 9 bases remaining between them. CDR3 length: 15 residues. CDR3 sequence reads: CASSYYRASYNEQFF. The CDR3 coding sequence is TGTGCCAGCAGTTATTACAGGGCCTCCTACAATGAGCAGTTCTTC.

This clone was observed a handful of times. The DNA for the CDR3 is TGTGCCAGCAGTTCAGGGCCAGGCGGTGAAGCTTTCTTT. It translates to CASSSGPGGEAFF. This sequence joins TRBV6-5 and TRBJ1-1, with a tentative D call TRBD1 (5 bases). The V end was cut by 4 bases, the J end by 7 bases, with 13 bases between. Germline-derived CDR1 and CDR2 are MNHEY and SVGAGI. The CDR3 contains 13 residues.

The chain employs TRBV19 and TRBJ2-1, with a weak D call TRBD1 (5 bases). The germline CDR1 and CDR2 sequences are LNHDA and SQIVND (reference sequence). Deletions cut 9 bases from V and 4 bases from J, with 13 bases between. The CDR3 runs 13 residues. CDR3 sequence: CASLGRIYNEQFF. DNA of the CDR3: TGTGCCAGCCTGGGGCGGATATACAATGAGCAGTTCTTC. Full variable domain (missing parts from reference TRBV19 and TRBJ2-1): DGGITQSPKYLFRKEGQNVTLSCEQNLNHDAMYWYRQDPGQGLRLIYYSQIVNDFQKGDIAEGYSVSREKKESFPLTVTSAQKNPTAFYLCASLGRIYNEQFFGPGTRLTVL.

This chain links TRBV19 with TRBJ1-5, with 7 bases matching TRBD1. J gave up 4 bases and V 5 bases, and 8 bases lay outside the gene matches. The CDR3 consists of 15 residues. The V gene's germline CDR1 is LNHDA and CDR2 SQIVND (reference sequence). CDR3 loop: CASSPTGAANQPQHF. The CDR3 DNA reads TGTGCCAGTAGTCCCACAGGGGCCGCAAATCAGCCCCAGCATTTT. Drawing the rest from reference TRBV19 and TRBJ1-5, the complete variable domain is DGGITQSPKYLFRKEGQNVTLSCEQNLNHDAMYWYRQDPGQGLRLIYYSQIVNDFQKGDIAEGYSVSREKKESFPLTVTSAQKNPTAFYLCASSPTGAANQPQHFGDGTRLSIL.

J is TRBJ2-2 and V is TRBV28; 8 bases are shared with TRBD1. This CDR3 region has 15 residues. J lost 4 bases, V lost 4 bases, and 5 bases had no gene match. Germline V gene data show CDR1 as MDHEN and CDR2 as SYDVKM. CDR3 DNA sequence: TGTGCCAGCAGTTCGGGACAGGTGACCACCGGGGAGCTGTTTTTT. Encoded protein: CASSSGQVTTGELFF.

CDR3 protein: CASSFREKAYNEQFF. CDR3 in DNA: TGTGCCAGCAGTTTCCGGGAGAAGGCATACAATGAGCAGTTCTTC. V and J are TRBV27 and TRBJ2-1; weak D call: TRBD2 (6 bases). The germline V and J ends were trimmed by 3 bases and 4 bases, with 13 bases remaining between them. Looked up from germline, CDR1 is MNHEY and CDR2 is SMNVEV (reference sequence). The CDR3 has 15 residues.

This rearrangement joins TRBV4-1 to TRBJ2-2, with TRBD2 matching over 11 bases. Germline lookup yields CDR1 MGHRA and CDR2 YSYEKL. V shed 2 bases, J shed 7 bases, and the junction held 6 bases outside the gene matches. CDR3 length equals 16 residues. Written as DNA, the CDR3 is TGCGCCAGCAGCCAATTTAGCGGGAGGGCCAGCGGGGAGCTGTTTTTT. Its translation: CASSQFSGRASGELFF.

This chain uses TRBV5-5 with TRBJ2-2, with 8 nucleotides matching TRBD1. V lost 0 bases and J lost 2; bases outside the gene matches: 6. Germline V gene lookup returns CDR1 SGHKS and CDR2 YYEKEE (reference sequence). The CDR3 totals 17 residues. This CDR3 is CASSLAPGQENTGELFF. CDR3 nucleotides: TGTGCCAGCAGCTTGGCCCCGGGACAGGAAAACACCGGGGAGCTGTTTTTT.

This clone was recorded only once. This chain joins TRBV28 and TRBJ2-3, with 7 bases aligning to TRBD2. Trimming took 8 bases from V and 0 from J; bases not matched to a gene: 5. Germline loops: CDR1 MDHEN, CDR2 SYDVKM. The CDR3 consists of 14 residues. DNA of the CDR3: TGTGCCAGCCTGGTCGGGGGGAGCACAGATACGCAGTATTTT. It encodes CASLVGGSTDTQYF.

CDR3 bases: TGTGCCAGCAGTGAAATAGCGGGGGGTGATCAGGAGCAGTACTTC. It is translated as CASSEIAGGDQEQYF. V usage is TRBV6-1 and J usage is TRBJ2-7; 10 nucleotides line up with TRBD2. The junction had 8 bases not matched to a gene; V was cut back by 2 bases and J by 7 bases. Germline assignment: CDR1 MNHNS and CDR2 SASEGT. This CDR3 contains 15 residues.

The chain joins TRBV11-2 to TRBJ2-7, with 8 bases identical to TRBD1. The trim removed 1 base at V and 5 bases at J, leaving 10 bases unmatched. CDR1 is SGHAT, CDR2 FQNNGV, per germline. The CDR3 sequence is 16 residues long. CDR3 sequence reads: CASSLGGRQGIDEQYF. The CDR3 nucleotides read TGTGCCAGCAGCTTAGGTGGGAGACAGGGGATTGACGAGCAGTACTTC.

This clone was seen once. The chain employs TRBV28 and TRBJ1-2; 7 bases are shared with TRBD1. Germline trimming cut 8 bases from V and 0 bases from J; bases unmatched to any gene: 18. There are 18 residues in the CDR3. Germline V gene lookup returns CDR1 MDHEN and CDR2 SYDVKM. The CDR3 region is CASLGRIGGRKANYGYTF. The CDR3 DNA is TGTGCCAGCTTAGGCAGAATAGGGGGCCGGAAAGCTAACTATGGCTACACCTTC.

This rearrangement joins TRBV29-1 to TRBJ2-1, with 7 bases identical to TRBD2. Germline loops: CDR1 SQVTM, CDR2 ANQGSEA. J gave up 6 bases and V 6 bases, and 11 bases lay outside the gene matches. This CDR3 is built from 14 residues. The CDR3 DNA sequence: TGCAGCGTCGAGTGGGTCGGGAGGAGCAATGAGCAGTTCTTC. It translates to CSVEWVGRSNEQFF.

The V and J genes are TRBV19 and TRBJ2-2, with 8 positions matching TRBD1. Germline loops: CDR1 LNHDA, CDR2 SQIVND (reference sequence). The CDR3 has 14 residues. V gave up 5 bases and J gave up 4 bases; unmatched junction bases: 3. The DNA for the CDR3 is TGTGCCAGTAGTGGACAGGGTGGCACCGGGGAGCTGTTTTTT. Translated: CASSGQGGTGELFF. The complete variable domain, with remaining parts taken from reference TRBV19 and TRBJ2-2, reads DGGITQSPKYLFRKEGQNVTLSCEQNLNHDAMYWYRQDPGQGLRLIYYSQIVNDFQKGDIAEGYSVSREKKESFPLTVTSAQKNPTAFYLCASSGQGGTGELFFGEGSRLTVL.

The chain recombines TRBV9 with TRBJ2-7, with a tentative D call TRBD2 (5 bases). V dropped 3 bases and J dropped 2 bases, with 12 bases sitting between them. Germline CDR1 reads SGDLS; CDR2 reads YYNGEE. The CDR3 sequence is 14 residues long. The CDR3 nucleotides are TGTGCCAGCAGCGGGAGCGGAGGAACCTACGAGCAGTACTTC. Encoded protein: CASSGSGGTYEQYF.

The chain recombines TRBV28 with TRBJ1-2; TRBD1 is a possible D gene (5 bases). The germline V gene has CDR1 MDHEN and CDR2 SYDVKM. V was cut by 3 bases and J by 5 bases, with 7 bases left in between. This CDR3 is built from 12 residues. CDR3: CASSFAGYGYTF. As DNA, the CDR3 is TGTGCCAGCAGTTTTGCAGGGTATGGCTACACCTTC.

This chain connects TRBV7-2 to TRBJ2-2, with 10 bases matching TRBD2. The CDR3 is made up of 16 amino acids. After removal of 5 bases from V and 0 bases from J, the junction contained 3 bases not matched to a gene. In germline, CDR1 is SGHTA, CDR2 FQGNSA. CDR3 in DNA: TGTGCCAGCAGCCGCACTAGCGGGGCGAACACCGGGGAGCTGTTTTTT. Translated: CASSRTSGANTGELFF.

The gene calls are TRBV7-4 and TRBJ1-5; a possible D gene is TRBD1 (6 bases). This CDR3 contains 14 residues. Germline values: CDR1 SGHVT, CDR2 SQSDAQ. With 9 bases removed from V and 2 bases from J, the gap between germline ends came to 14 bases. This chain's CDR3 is CARVQGKGNQPQHF. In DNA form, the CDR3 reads TGTGCCAGAGTACAGGGTAAGGGCAATCAGCCCCAGCATTTT.

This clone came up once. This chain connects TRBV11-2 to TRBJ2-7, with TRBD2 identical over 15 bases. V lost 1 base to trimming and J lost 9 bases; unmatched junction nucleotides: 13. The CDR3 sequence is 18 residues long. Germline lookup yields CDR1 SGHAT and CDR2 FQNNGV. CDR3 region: CASSLVRRTSGRAWGQYF. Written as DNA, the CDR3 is TGTGCCAGCAGCTTAGTCCGCCGGACTAGCGGGAGGGCCTGGGGGCAGTACTTC. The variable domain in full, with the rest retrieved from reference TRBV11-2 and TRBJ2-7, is EAGVAQSPRYKIIEKRQSVAFWCNPISGHATLYWYQQILGQGPKLLIQFQNNGVVDDSQLPKDRFSAERLKGVDSTLKIQPAKLEDSAVYLCASSLVRRTSGRAWGQYFGPGTRLTVT.

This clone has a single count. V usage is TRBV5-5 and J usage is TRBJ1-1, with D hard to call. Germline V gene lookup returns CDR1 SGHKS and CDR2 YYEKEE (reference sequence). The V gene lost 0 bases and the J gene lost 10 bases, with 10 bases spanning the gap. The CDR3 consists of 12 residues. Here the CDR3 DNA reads TGTGCCAGCAGCTTGGTACGTCGGGGAGCTTTCTTT. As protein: CASSLVRRGAFF.

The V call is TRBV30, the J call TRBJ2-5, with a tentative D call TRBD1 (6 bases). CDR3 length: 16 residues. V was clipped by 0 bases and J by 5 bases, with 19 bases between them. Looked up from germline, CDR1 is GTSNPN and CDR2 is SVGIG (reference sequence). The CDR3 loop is CAWSVGRQVVGETQYF. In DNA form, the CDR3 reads TGTGCCTGGAGTGTTGGGAGACAGGTAGTCGGGGAGACCCAGTACTTC.